Shown below are 24 T cell receptor beta chains from a single sample sequenced in a study of T-cell memory formation after mild COVID-19. TCRdb analysed the 5' RACE reads with MiXCR anew, one entry per CDR3 protein. The data show 25,000 to 35,000 distinct CDR3 sequences, under 25% seen once. The sequenced material came from PBMCs or a T cell subset sorted from them (not recorded which). Receptors were obtained from an adult who had mild COVID-19 (a few samples of this study predate the infection). Cell type and time point are not known.

The sample holds a few counts of this clonotype. The V and J genes are TRBV19 and TRBJ2-1; D is possibly TRBD2 (5 bases). Trimming shortened V by 3 bases and J by 1 base, and 16 bases separated the two germline ends. Germline assignment: CDR1 LNHDA and CDR2 SQIVND (reference sequence). CDR3 length: 17 residues. The CDR3 loop reads CASSIGEVARSYNEQFF. CDR3 bases: TGTGCCAGTAGTATCGGAGAGGTAGCGAGGTCCTACAATGAGCAGTTCTTC. Full variable domain (rest looked up from reference TRBV19 and TRBJ2-1): DGGITQSPKYLFRKEGQNVTLSCEQNLNHDAMYWYRQDPGQGLRLIYYSQIVNDFQKGDIAEGYSVSREKKESFPLTVTSAQKNPTAFYLCASSIGEVARSYNEQFFGPGTRLTVL.

The sample holds a few counts of this clonotype. This rearrangement joins TRBV7-2 to TRBJ2-7; D is possibly TRBD1 (6 bases). Germline CDR1 reads SGHTA; CDR2 reads FQGNSA. V was shortened by 1 base and J by 2 bases, with 9 bases between the two germline ends. The CDR3 has 14 residues. CDR3: CASSLEWDTYEQYF. The CDR3 DNA follows: TGTGCCAGCAGCTTAGAGTGGGACACCTACGAGCAGTACTTC.

This clonotype was seen at least ten times. This rearrangement joins TRBV20-1 to TRBJ2-5; unclear D gene. The CDR3 length is 13 residues. Germline V lookup: CDR1 DFQATT, CDR2 SNEGSKA (reference sequence). The V end was cut by 6 bases, the J end by 5 bases, with 16 bases between. CDR3 protein: CSAPLSGEETQYF. Here the CDR3 DNA reads TGCAGTGCCCCCCTATCGGGTGAGGAGACCCAGTACTTC.

This clonotype has ten or more counts. This chain connects TRBV5-4 to TRBJ2-2; no firm D call. Germline V gives CDR1 SGHNT, CDR2 YYREEE (reference sequence). The CDR3 consists of 15 residues. Trimming removed 6 bases from V and 2 bases from J, with 14 bases in between. CDR3 protein: CASTLGNLNTGELFF. Here the CDR3 DNA reads TGTGCCAGCACCCTTGGAAACCTTAACACCGGGGAGCTGTTTTTT.

This clonotype was counted ten times or more. The J gene is TRBJ2-3, the V gene TRBV2, with TRBD1 matching 7 bases. Germline CDR1 is SNHLY and CDR2 is FYNNEI. The CDR3 has 14 residues. The ends lost 7 bases at V and 3 bases at J; junction bases unmatched: 7. CDR3 sequence (DNA): TGTGCCAGCAAACAGGGGTTTTCGACAGATACGCAGTATTTT. Translating it yields CASKQGFSTDTQYF.

This clonotype has a count of ten or more. J is TRBJ2-1 and V is TRBV20-1, with 10 bases identical to TRBD2. V lost 3 bases to trimming and J lost 8 bases; unmatched junction nucleotides: 7. The CDR3 sequence is 14 residues long. Germline V lookup: CDR1 DFQATT, CDR2 SNEGSKA (reference sequence). This CDR3 reads CSASRPSGSYEQFF. The CDR3 DNA is TGCAGTGCTAGTAGGCCTAGCGGGAGCTATGAGCAGTTCTTC.

This clonotype was picked up many times. This chain uses TRBV20-1 with TRBJ1-2; 9 bases are a match to TRBD1. The germline CDR1 and CDR2 sequences are DFQATT and SNEGSKA (reference sequence). J gave up 8 bases and V 4 bases, and 8 bases lay outside the gene matches. The CDR3 covers 13 residues. The CDR3 spells CSATEQGAEGYTF. The CDR3 DNA follows: TGCAGTGCTACGGAACAGGGGGCCGAAGGCTACACCTTC.

Many counts were recorded for this clonotype. The chain links TRBV20-1 to TRBJ2-5; 7 nucleotides line up with TRBD2. Germline V gene sequence: CDR1 DFQATT, CDR2 SNEGSKA (reference sequence). CDR3 length: 14 amino acids. CDR3 loop: CGQRDFQGEETQYF. Written as DNA, the CDR3 is TGCGGCCAGCGGGACTTCCAAGGGGAGGAGACCCAGTACTTC.

This clonotype was observed a few times. This chain connects TRBV5-4 to TRBJ1-3; D is ambiguous. Germline-derived CDR1 and CDR2 are SGHNT and YYREEE (reference sequence). The V end was cut by 1 base, the J end by 2 bases, with 10 bases between. CDR3 size: 15 residues. The CDR3 DNA reads as TGTGCCAGCAGCTTGAGGATGGATCCTGGAAACACCATATATTTT. It translates to CASSLRMDPGNTIYF.

In its sample, this clonotype was seen many times. The chain has TRBV7-2 and TRBJ2-1; no reliable D call. Trimming removed 5 bases at V and 4 bases at J, with 3 bases between. From germline, CDR1 is SGHTA and CDR2 FQGNSA. The CDR3 totals 11 residues. In nucleotides, the CDR3 is TGTGCCAGCAGCGTATACAATGAGCAGTTCTTC. It encodes CASSVYNEQFF.

In its sample, this clonotype was seen many times. The chain joins TRBV7-2 to TRBJ2-1; weak D call: TRBD1 (6 bases). The germline CDR1 and CDR2 sequences are SGHTA and FQGNSA. The ends were cut back, 2 bases at V and 4 bases at J, with 15 bases in the middle. The CDR3 sequence is 16 residues long. Here the CDR3 reads CASSLQGTPGYNEQFF. The CDR3 DNA reads TGTGCCAGCAGCTTACAGGGGACCCCAGGTTACAATGAGCAGTTCTTC. The variable domain in full, with the rest retrieved from reference TRBV7-2 and TRBJ2-1, is GAGVSQSPSNKVTEKGKDVELRCDPISGHTALYWYRQSLGQGLEFLIYFQGNSAPDKSGLPSDRFSAERTGGSVSTLTIQRTQQEDSAVYLCASSLQGTPGYNEQFFGPGTRLTVL.

This clonotype came up many times. The CDR3 DNA reads TGTGCCAGCAGCCGGCGGGGGGGCCTCCGGGAGACCCAGTACTTC. Protein product: CASSRRGGLRETQYF. This sequence joins TRBV5-6 and TRBJ2-5, with 9 nucleotides matching TRBD2. The V gene's germline CDR1 is SGHDT and CDR2 YYEEEE. The CDR3 totals 15 residues. V lost 4 bases to trimming and J lost 5 bases; unmatched junction nucleotides: 9.

This clonotype has just a few counts. The rearrangement links TRBV2 to TRBJ1-4, with unresolved D. This CDR3 region has 12 residues. V was pared by 8 bases and J by 3 bases, with 7 bases between. Germline CDR1 SNHLY, CDR2 FYNNEI. In DNA form, the CDR3 reads TGTGCCAGCTTAAATCCTAATGAAAAACTGTTTTTT. Amino acid sequence: CASLNPNEKLFF. Supplemented by reference TRBV2 and TRBJ1-4, the full variable domain reads EPEVTQTPSHQVTQMGQEVILRCVPISNHLYFYWYRQILGQKVEFLVSFYNNEISEKSEIFDDQFSVERPDGSNFTLKIRSTKLEDSAMYFCASLNPNEKLFFGSGTQLSVL.

This clonotype has only a few counts. The gene calls are TRBV10-2 and TRBJ2-1; 8 nucleotides match TRBD2. The CDR3 has 14 residues. The ends lost 7 bases at V and 8 bases at J; junction bases unmatched: 10. Germline V gives CDR1 WSHSY, CDR2 SAAADI. CDR3 sequence reads: CASNPSRRGDEQFF. The CDR3 DNA is TGCGCCAGCAACCCATCTAGGCGGGGGGATGAGCAGTTCTTC.

This clonotype came up a few times. V is TRBV14 and J is TRBJ2-5, with D possibly being TRBD1 or TRBD2 (5 bases each). From germline, CDR1 is SGHDN and CDR2 FVKESK. Trimming removed 1 base at V and 4 bases at J, with 7 bases between. CDR3 size: 13 residues. The CDR3 DNA follows: TGTGCCAGCAGCCAAGGGGGGAGAGAGACCCAGTACTTC. It specifies CASSQGGRETQYF.

Many counts were recorded for this clonotype. V and J are TRBV24-1 and TRBJ1-2, with D uncertain. Germline-derived CDR1 and CDR2 are KGHDR and SFDVKD. The CDR3 consists of 15 residues. The V end was cut by 4 bases, the J end by 4 bases, with 15 bases between. CDR3 amino acids: CATSEADGTIYGYTF. The DNA for the CDR3 is TGTGCCACCAGTGAGGCGGACGGAACCATCTATGGCTACACCTTC.

CDR3 amino acids: CASSLGSKPYEQYF. The CDR3 DNA reads TGTGCCAGCAGCTTAGGCAGTAAACCTTACGAGCAGTACTTC. This chain uses TRBV7-6 with TRBJ2-7; D uncertain. Trimming took 1 base from V and 4 from J, leaving 11 bases between them. CDR1 and CDR2 (germline): SGHVS, FNYEAQ. The length of the CDR3 is 14 residues.

This clonotype has ten or more counts. The J gene is TRBJ2-5, the V gene TRBV7-3; 9 bases align to TRBD1. Unmatched junction bases numbered 9, after V lost 5 bases and J lost 2 bases. The germline V gene has CDR1 SGHTA and CDR2 FQGTGA. The CDR3 spans 16 residues. CDR3 in DNA: TGTGCCAGCAGCCTTTCGACAGGGGGAGGACAAGAGACCCAGTACTTC. This gives the protein CASSLSTGGGQETQYF. The variable domain in full, completed from reference TRBV7-3 and TRBJ2-5, reads GAGVSQTPSNKVTEKGKYVELRCDPISGHTALYWYRQSLGQGPEFLIYFQGTGAADDSGLPNDRFFAVRPEGSVSTLKIQRTERGDSAVYLCASSLSTGGGQETQYFGPGTRLLVL.

This chain uses TRBV6-5 with TRBJ2-5, with D perhaps TRBD2 (6 bases). This CDR3 comprises 13 residues. In germline, CDR1 is MNHEY, CDR2 SVGAGI. Trimming left V 5 bases short and J 4 bases short, with 11 bases between. In DNA, the CDR3 is TGTGCCAGCAGTAAGACTAGACGAGAGACCCAGTACTTC. Translation gives CASSKTRRETQYF.

This chain joins TRBV3-1 and TRBJ1-1; no firm D call. The ends were cut back, 1 base at V and 7 bases at J, with 7 bases in the middle. This CDR3 is 12 amino acids long. Germline V gene lookup returns CDR1 LGHDT and CDR2 YNNKEL (reference sequence). DNA for the CDR3: TGTGCCAGCAGCCAAGTCGGAGGTGAAGCTTTCTTT. It translates to CASSQVGGEAFF.

This chain uses TRBV20-1 with TRBJ1-1; D uncertain. The germline gives CDR1 DFQATT, CDR2 SNEGSKA (reference sequence). V was pared by 1 base and J by 3 bases, with 15 bases between. CDR3 length: 15 amino acids. The CDR3 DNA is TGCAGTGCTAGAGGCAGGACGGGATGGGACACTGAAGCTTTCTTT. Protein product: CSARGRTGWDTEAFF.

This clonotype is termed medium-sized. The gene calls are TRBV25-1 and TRBJ2-1; D perhaps matches TRBD2 (5 bases). This CDR3 is built from 14 residues. The germline V gene has CDR1 MGHDK and CDR2 SYGVNS. V lost 5 bases, J lost 7 bases, and 15 bases lay in between. Here the CDR3 reads CASSQGYSGNEQFF. The DNA of the CDR3 is TGTGCCAGCAGTCAAGGATACAGCGGTAATGAGCAGTTCTTC.

In this sample, this clonotype turned up many times. This chain links TRBV7-9 with TRBJ1-4; D is unclear. Germline CDR1 is SEHNR and CDR2 is FQNEAQ (reference sequence). This CDR3 contains 11 residues. V was clipped by 6 bases and J by 8 bases, with 7 bases between them. CDR3 nucleotides: TGTGCCAGCAGTAAAATCGAAAAACTGTTTTTT. Its protein product is CASSKIEKLFF.

This sequence joins TRBV29-1 and TRBJ1-1; 9 bases fit TRBD1. Per germline, CDR1 SQVTM and CDR2 ANQGSEA. Trimming removed 6 bases from V and 11 bases from J; junction bases left unmatched: 7. This CDR3 region has 11 residues. This chain's CDR3 is CSVGQGPRAFF. CDR3 in DNA: TGCAGCGTGGGACAGGGTCCGCGCGCTTTCTTT. The whole variable domain, remainder taken from reference TRBV29-1 and TRBJ1-1, is SAVISQKPSRDICQRGTSLTIQCQVDSQVTMMFWYRQQPGQSLTLIATANQGSEATYESGFVIDKFPISRPNLTFSTLTVSNMSPEDSSIYLCSVGQGPRAFFGQGTRLTVV.